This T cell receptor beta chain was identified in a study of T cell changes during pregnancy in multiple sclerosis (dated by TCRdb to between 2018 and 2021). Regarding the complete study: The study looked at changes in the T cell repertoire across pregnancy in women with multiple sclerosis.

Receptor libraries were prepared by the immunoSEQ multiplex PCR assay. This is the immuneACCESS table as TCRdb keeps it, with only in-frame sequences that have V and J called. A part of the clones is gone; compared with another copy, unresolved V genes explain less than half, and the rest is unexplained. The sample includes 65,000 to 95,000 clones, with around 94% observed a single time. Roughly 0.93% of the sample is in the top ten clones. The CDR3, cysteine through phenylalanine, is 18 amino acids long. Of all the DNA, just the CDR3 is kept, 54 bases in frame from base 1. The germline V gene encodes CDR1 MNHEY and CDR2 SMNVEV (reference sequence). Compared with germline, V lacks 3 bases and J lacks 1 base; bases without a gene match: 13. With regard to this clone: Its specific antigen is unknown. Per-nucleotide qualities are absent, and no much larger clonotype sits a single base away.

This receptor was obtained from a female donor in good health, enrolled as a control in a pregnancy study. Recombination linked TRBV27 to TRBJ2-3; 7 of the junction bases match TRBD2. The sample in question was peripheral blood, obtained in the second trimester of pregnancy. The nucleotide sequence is TGTGCCAGCAGTTTTCAGGGCGGGAGATTTTCCCGCACAGATACGCAGTATTTT. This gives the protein CASSFQGGRFSRTDTQYF.